Listed below are T cell receptor beta chains from one sample, sequenced in a study of metastatic and nonmetastatic thyroid tumors. TCRdb re-called clones from the PCR reads using MiXCR. The table has 84,000 or so clones, 8% to 9.5% seen once. Sequencing used blood. All receptors derive from a female donor with papillary thyroid cancer or a benign thyroid nodule (not recorded which). Some clones in this sample may be carry-over from other donors' samples. Each CDR3 is given with its conserved first and last residue. D genes are given only for firm matches. Clone size appears in some rows only: once, few, many, or a class for an expanded clone.

clone_size: many
d_call: .
j_call: TRBJ2-1
v_call: TRBV24-1
cdr3_nt: TGTGCCACCAGTACCAGGGGGGGGAGCTCCTACAATGAGCAGTTCTTC
cdr3_aa: CATSTRGGSSYNEQFF

clone_size: many
d_call: .
j_call: TRBJ2-7
v_call: TRBV7-2
cdr3_nt: TGTGCCAGCAGCTTATCCTACGAGCAGTACTTC
cdr3_aa: CASSLSYEQYF

clone_size: few
d_call: .
j_call: TRBJ2-6
v_call: TRBV30
cdr3_nt: TGTGCCTGGGGCACGGGCCGTGGGGCCAACGTCCTGACTTTC
cdr3_aa: CAWGTGRGANVLTF

clone_size: many
d_call: .
j_call: TRBJ2-6
v_call: TRBV9
cdr3_nt: TGTGCCAGCAGCGTAGGGTCTGGGGCCAACGTCCTGACTTTC
cdr3_aa: CASSVGSGANVLTF

clone_size: many
d_call: .
j_call: TRBJ1-1
v_call: TRBV12-3/TRBV12-4
cdr3_nt: TGTGCCAGCAGTCCCGGGACAGAAGCTTTCTTT
cdr3_aa: CASSPGTEAFF

clone_size: many
d_call: .
j_call: TRBJ1-1
v_call: TRBV19
cdr3_nt: TGTGCCAGTAGTATGGAAAACTTGAAAGCTTTCTTT
cdr3_aa: CASSMENLKAFF

clone_size: many
d_call: TRBD2
j_call: TRBJ2-5
v_call: TRBV5-1
cdr3_nt: TGCGCCAGCAGCTCGACCCGCTCGGGACTAGCGGGGAGAGAGACCCAGTACTTC
cdr3_aa: CASSSTRSGLAGRETQYF

clone_size: many
d_call: .
j_call: TRBJ1-1
v_call: TRBV9
cdr3_nt: TGTGCCAGCAGCGTAGAAGGAGATATGAACACTGAAGCTTTCTTT
cdr3_aa: CASSVEGDMNTEAFF

clone_size: many
d_call: .
j_call: TRBJ1-1
v_call: TRBV20-1
cdr3_nt: TGCAGTGCTACTGATCACACTGAAGCTTTCTTT
cdr3_aa: CSATDHTEAFF

clone_size: few
d_call: .
j_call: TRBJ2-2
v_call: TRBV6-1
cdr3_nt: TGTGCCAGCAGAATGTACAGTGGGCCCACCGGGGAGCTGTTTTTT
cdr3_aa: CASRMYSGPTGELFF

clone_size: many
d_call: .
j_call: TRBJ1-1
v_call: TRBV9
cdr3_nt: TGTGCCAGCAGCGTAGAAAGTGACACTGAAGCTTTCTTT
cdr3_aa: CASSVESDTEAFF

clone_size: many
d_call: TRBD2
j_call: TRBJ2-3
v_call: TRBV11-2
cdr3_nt: TGTGCCAGCAGTGCGACTAGCGGGGACACAGATACGCAGTATTTT
cdr3_aa: CASSATSGDTDTQYF

clone_size: many
d_call: TRBD1
j_call: TRBJ2-7
v_call: TRBV11-2
cdr3_nt: TGTGCCAGCAGCTTAGTCCCCGCAACAGGGGGCTGGGACGAGCAGTACTTC
cdr3_aa: CASSLVPATGGWDEQYF

clone_size: few
d_call: TRBD2
j_call: TRBJ2-3
v_call: TRBV5-1
cdr3_nt: TGCGCCAGCAGCTTGAAGCGGGGACGCACAGATACGCAGTATTTT
cdr3_aa: CASSLKRGRTDTQYF

clone_size: few
d_call: .
j_call: TRBJ2-5
v_call: TRBV7-9
cdr3_nt: TGTGCCAGCAGCTCGGCCCAAGAGTGGACCCAGTACTTC
cdr3_aa: CASSSAQEWTQYF

clone_size: .
d_call: .
j_call: TRBJ1-3
v_call: TRBV6-1
cdr3_nt: TGTGCCAGCAGTGAAAGAGGCACAAGCTCTGGAAACACCATATATTTT
cdr3_aa: CASSERGTSSGNTIYF

clone_size: many
d_call: TRBD2
j_call: TRBJ2-3
v_call: TRBV2
cdr3_nt: TGTGCCAGCAGTGAAGCTCTAGCGGGGGGGCCTAGCACAGATACGCAGTATTTT
cdr3_aa: CASSEALAGGPSTDTQYF

clone_size: many
d_call: .
j_call: TRBJ1-2
v_call: TRBV5-1
cdr3_nt: TGCGCCAGCAGCTTGTTTAGGGTTGGTGACTATGGCTACACCTTC
cdr3_aa: CASSLFRVGDYGYTF

clone_size: .
d_call: .
j_call: TRBJ1-2
v_call: TRBV6-1
cdr3_nt: TGTGCCAGCACCCCAACTCTGGGCAGTTATGGCTACACCTTC
cdr3_aa: CASTPTLGSYGYTF

clone_size: many
d_call: .
j_call: TRBJ1-1
v_call: TRBV6-1
cdr3_nt: TGTGCCACAGAAAGGGGGGACCGTGAAGCTTTCTTT
cdr3_aa: CATERGDREAFF

clone_size: many
d_call: .
j_call: TRBJ2-3
v_call: TRBV7-9
cdr3_nt: TGTGCCAGCAGCTTAAAGTATACTGGGGCAGATACGCAGTATTTT
cdr3_aa: CASSLKYTGADTQYF

clone_size: .
d_call: .
j_call: TRBJ2-7
v_call: TRBV28
cdr3_nt: TGTGCCAGCAGGCCTCGTGTGGGGAGTCCCGGCGAGCAGTACTTC
cdr3_aa: CASRPRVGSPGEQYF

clone_size: many
d_call: TRBD2
j_call: TRBJ2-1
v_call: TRBV19
cdr3_nt: TGTGCCAGTAGTGCACTAGCGGGGGGCTACAATGAGCAGTTCTTC
cdr3_aa: CASSALAGGYNEQFF

clone_size: many
d_call: TRBD1
j_call: TRBJ1-1
v_call: TRBV12-3/TRBV12-4
cdr3_nt: TGTGCCAGCAGCCTGGACAGGGTGAACACTGAAGCTTTCTTT
cdr3_aa: CASSLDRVNTEAFF

clone_size: many
d_call: .
j_call: TRBJ1-4
v_call: TRBV3-1
cdr3_nt: TGTGCCAGCAGCCAAGGGTACGGTTGGAAACTGTTTTTT
cdr3_aa: CASSQGYGWKLFF

clone_size: many
d_call: TRBD1
j_call: TRBJ2-5
v_call: TRBV7-8
cdr3_nt: TGTGCCAGCAGCTTAGCGACAGGGGAGGTAATAAAGACCCAGTACTTC
cdr3_aa: CASSLATGEVIKTQYF

clone_size: many
d_call: TRBD2
j_call: TRBJ2-1
v_call: TRBV18
cdr3_nt: TGTGCCAGCTCACCCTTAGCGGGGGGAGGAAATGAGCAGTTCTTC
cdr3_aa: CASSPLAGGGNEQFF

clone_size: many
d_call: TRBD1
j_call: TRBJ2-7
v_call: TRBV19
cdr3_nt: TGTGCCACCCAGGGACAGGTTCACAGCTCCTACGAGCAGTACTTC
cdr3_aa: CATQGQVHSSYEQYF

clone_size: once
d_call: .
j_call: TRBJ2-3
v_call: TRBV9
cdr3_nt: TGTGCCAGCAGCGCCGGTTGGAGCACAGATACGCAGTATTTT
cdr3_aa: CASSAGWSTDTQYF

clone_size: many
d_call: .
j_call: TRBJ1-5
v_call: TRBV6-1
cdr3_nt: TGTGCCAGCAGCGGGGACGGAGATCAGCCCCAGCATTTT
cdr3_aa: CASSGDGDQPQHF

clone_size: many
d_call: .
j_call: TRBJ1-3
v_call: TRBV9
cdr3_nt: TGTGCCAGCAGCGCTAAGACAGGTAACTCTGGAAACACCATATATTTT
cdr3_aa: CASSAKTGNSGNTIYF

clone_size: many
d_call: TRBD2
j_call: TRBJ2-5
v_call: TRBV9
cdr3_nt: TGTGCCAGCAGCGGGACTAGCGGGGGGGCCGCCGAGACCCAGTACTTC
cdr3_aa: CASSGTSGGAAETQYF

clone_size: many
d_call: TRBD1
j_call: TRBJ2-7
v_call: TRBV10-2
cdr3_nt: TGCGCCAGCAAAGGGGGCACCGGGACAGGGACCTACGAGCAGTACTTC
cdr3_aa: CASKGGTGTGTYEQYF

clone_size: many
d_call: TRBD2
j_call: TRBJ2-3
v_call: TRBV6-2/TRBV6-3
cdr3_nt: TGTGCCAGCAGTTCAAGCGGGGGGGCCACAGATACGCAGTATTTT
cdr3_aa: CASSSSGGATDTQYF

clone_size: many
d_call: .
j_call: TRBJ1-2
v_call: TRBV19
cdr3_nt: TGTGCCAGTAGTATGTACTATGGCTACACCTTC
cdr3_aa: CASSMYYGYTF

clone_size: many
d_call: .
j_call: TRBJ1-6
v_call: TRBV4-2
cdr3_nt: TGTGCCAGCAGCCAAGATTTTAGCCGGCGGGACTCACCCCTCCACTTT
cdr3_aa: CASSQDFSRRDSPLHF

clone_size: .
d_call: .
j_call: TRBJ1-4
v_call: TRBV6-1
cdr3_nt: TGTGCCAGCAGTGAACAAGTTACAGGCAATGAAAAACTGTTTTTT
cdr3_aa: CASSEQVTGNEKLFF

clone_size: many
d_call: TRBD2
j_call: TRBJ2-2
v_call: TRBV19
cdr3_nt: TGTGCCAGTACCTCACAGCCCCCGGCTAGCGGGGGACTGGCCGGGGAGCTGTTTTTT
cdr3_aa: CASTSQPPASGGLAGELFF